This TCR beta chain is drawn from a study of blood T cell repertoires in COVID-19. Study-level information: The analysed material was cDNA or gDNA that came from T cells, B-cell-depleted T cells, or PBMCs.

Germline trimming cut 7 bases from V and 1 base from J; bases unmatched to any gene: 4. The CDR3 totals 14 residues. Germline V lookup: CDR1 MNHEY, CDR2 SVGAGI. TCRdb keeps only in-frame clones here, not all; method: immunoSEQ multiplex PCR. The sample includes over 150,000 clones, around 80% of them seen just once. Cohorts were assigned according to the clinical history that participants reported. The sequencing sample was made of PBMCs or T cells enriched from blood (not recorded which). V is TRBV6-5 and J is TRBJ2-7; 10 positions agree with TRBD1. This TCR came from a man in his fifties who had recovered from COVID-19. The CDR3 sequence is CASKEDRGSYEQYF. CDR3 nucleotide sequence: TGTGCCAGCAAAGAGGACAGGGGGTCCTACGAGCAGTACTTC.